One T cell receptor beta chain is described in this entry. The CDR3 extends over 14 amino acids. CDR1 is SGHRS and CDR2 is YFSETQ in the germline V gene. V was pared by 0 bases and J by 9 bases, with 13 bases between. Here immunoSEQ multiplex PCR was the method, and the copy in TCRdb shows in-frame clones only, minus some. The sample holds over 45,000 clones; 65% to 90% are singletons and the top ten take under 30%. This entry comes from a study of blood T cell repertoires in COVID-19. The sample comprised peripheral blood. The V gene is TRBV5-1, the J gene TRBJ1-3; no definite D call. The source of this sequence is a woman of 80 years or more with active or convalescent COVID-19. CDR3 bases: TGCGCCAGCAGCTTGGATGCAGGTGGGAGCACCATATATTTT. This gives the protein CASSLDAGGSTIYF. The variable domain in full, with the rest retrieved from reference TRBV5-1 and TRBJ1-3, is KAGVTQTPRYLIKTRGQQVTLSCSPISGHRSVSWYQQTPGQGLQFLFEYFSETQRNKGNFPGRFSGRQFSNSRSEMNVSTLELGDSALYLCASSLDAGGSTIYFGEGSWLTVV.